The entry below gives a single TCR beta chain sequence along with its context. V was pared by 0 bases and J by 3 bases, with 13 bases between. CDR1 is SGDLS, CDR2 YYNGEE, per germline. This CDR3 region has 15 residues. This sample stems from a study of OX40 agonist ivuxolimab in advanced cancers. Measured with immunoSEQ multiplex PCR; TCRdb has only the in-frame clones, and not every one. The data hold roughly 7,700 clones, with around 67% observed a single time. The sample in question was CD4+ or CD8+ T cells sorted from blood, obtained in a trial of the OX40 agonist ivuxolimab. The V call is TRBV9, the J call TRBJ2-7; D tentatively fits TRBD1 or TRBD2 (5 bases each). The clonotype was recovered from an adult with an advanced solid tumor such as melanoma, head and neck, liver or kidney cancer. This CDR3 reads CASSVAGQGVYEQYF. In nucleotides, the CDR3 is TGTGCCAGCAGCGTAGCTGGGCAGGGAGTCTACGAGCAGTACTTC.